The 26 T cell receptor beta chains presented below share a single source sample, sequenced in a study of human T cells and chemical hapten exposure. One entry per CDR3 protein, called by TCRdb with MiXCR from the RACE reads. Of some 190,000 distinct CDR3 sequences listed, more than 20% are singletons. Noted time point: patch test 1, 2 weeks after DPC sensitization. The sample's treatment: therapeutic diphenylcyclopropenone sensitization with weekly scalp DPC. The sequencing here drew on whole blood, taken in connection with sensitization to the hapten diphenylcyclopropenone (DPC). Receptors were obtained from a woman in her forties or fifties with alopecia areata. Some clones in this sample may be carry-over from other donors' samples.

The chain carries TRBV7-8 and TRBJ2-7; D is possibly TRBD2 (5 bases). The length of the CDR3 is 13 residues. The V end was cut by 5 bases, the J end by 2 bases, with 10 bases between. The germline gives CDR1 SGHVS, CDR2 FQNEAQ. The CDR3, as DNA: TGTGCCAGCAGCCCGGGAAATACCTACGAGCAGTACTTC. It specifies CASSPGNTYEQYF.

The chain joins TRBV2 to TRBJ2-2, with TRBD2 matching over 7 bases. Trimming took 7 bases from V and 4 from J; bases not matched to a gene: 9. This CDR3 has 15 amino acids. CDR1 and CDR2 from the germline V gene are SNHLY and FYNNEI. The CDR3 DNA follows: TGTGCCAGCAATGCGCGAGCGGGGAGCACCGGGGAGCTGTTTTTT. Protein sequence: CASNARAGSTGELFF.

This clonotype has only a few counts. The chain carries TRBV6-6 and TRBJ1-4; unclear D gene. Germline CDR1 and CDR2: MNHNY and SVGAGI (reference sequence). CDR3 length: 14 residues. The V end lost 5 bases, the J end lost 10 bases, and 17 bases lay between the germline ends. Here the CDR3 reads CASSLTDALGKLFF. In DNA form, the CDR3 reads TGTGCCAGCAGTCTGACCGACGCCTTGGGAAAACTGTTTTTT.

This clonotype was seen a few times. The gene calls are TRBV7-2 and TRBJ2-2; D is uncertain. With 3 bases removed from V and 6 bases from J, the gap between germline ends came to 2 bases. The CDR3 sequence is 11 residues long. From germline, CDR1 is SGHTA and CDR2 FQGNSA. The CDR3 region has the DNA TGTGCCAGCAGCTTTCCCGGGGAGCTGTTTTTT. Translating gives CASSFPGELFF.

The chain links TRBV4-2 to TRBJ1-6; D is unclear. Germline V lookup: CDR1 LGHNA, CDR2 YNFKEQ. The germline V and J ends were trimmed by 0 bases and 7 bases, with 13 bases remaining between them. This CDR3 comprises 16 residues. CDR3: CASSQDVRGKNSPLHF. The CDR3 bases are TGTGCCAGCAGCCAAGACGTGAGAGGGAAAAATTCACCCCTCCACTTT.

This clonotype has more than one count but fewer than ten. The chain uses TRBV3-1 and TRBJ2-1; D possibly corresponds to TRBD2 (6 bases). V shed 4 bases and J shed 6 bases, with 10 bases lying between them. This CDR3 is 13 amino acids long. Germline lookup yields CDR1 LGHDT and CDR2 YNNKEL (reference sequence). The CDR3 nucleotides read TGTGCCAGCAGCCCCGGGACTCCCAATGAGCAGTTCTTC. It encodes CASSPGTPNEQFF.

There are a few counts of this clonotype. The CDR3 region has the DNA TGTGCCACCAGCAGAGACGTAGCGGGAGGAGGAAATGAGCAGTTCTTC. As protein: CATSRDVAGGGNEQFF. The chain employs TRBV15 and TRBJ2-1, with 10 bases that match TRBD2. V lost 0 bases and J lost 7; bases outside the gene matches: 6. Looked up from germline, CDR1 is LNHNV and CDR2 is YYDKDF (reference sequence). The CDR3 sequence is 16 residues long.

The chain recombines TRBV6-5 with TRBJ1-1; no clear D. This CDR3 has 14 residues. Germline V gene sequence: CDR1 MNHEY, CDR2 SVGAGI. The V end was cut by 4 bases, the J end by 0 bases, with 9 bases between. The CDR3 protein is CASSWVGMNTEAFF. The CDR3 DNA reads TGTGCCAGCAGTTGGGTGGGAATGAACACTGAAGCTTTCTTT.

This clonotype was picked up a small number of times. The chain combines TRBV10-1 with TRBJ2-2; D is unresolved. The CDR3 has 12 amino acids. Trimming removed 8 bases at V and 5 bases at J, with 9 bases between. Germline-derived CDR1 and CDR2 are WNHNN and SYGVQD (reference sequence). This CDR3 is CASGWATGELFF. CDR3 bases: TGCGCCAGCGGATGGGCAACCGGGGAGCTGTTTTTT.

V gene TRBV3-1 combines with J gene TRBJ1-5; possibly TRBD1 for D (5 bases). The CDR3 contains 16 residues. Trimming removed 2 bases at V and 4 bases at J, with 15 bases between. Germline CDR1 LGHDT, CDR2 YNNKEL (reference sequence). The CDR3 here is CASSQNGAGGNQPQHF. The CDR3 nucleotides read TGTGCCAGCAGCCAAAATGGGGCCGGCGGGAATCAGCCCCAGCATTTT.

In its sample, this clonotype was seen a few times. V and J are TRBV6-2 or TRBV6-3 and TRBJ1-2; D not resolved. Germline assignment: CDR1 MNHEY and CDR2 SVGEGT. The CDR3 has 13 amino acids. The germline V and J ends were trimmed by 5 bases and 0 bases, with 7 bases remaining between them. The CDR3 sequence is CASSIGSNYGYTF. The CDR3 nucleotides are TGTGCCAGCAGTATAGGGTCTAACTATGGCTACACCTTC.

A few counts support this clonotype. This chain connects TRBV6-1 to TRBJ2-7; 9 nucleotides line up with TRBD2. V dropped 10 bases and J dropped 2; count of bases not matched to a gene: 12. Germline V gives CDR1 MNHNS, CDR2 SASEGT. The CDR3 is 15 amino acids. CDR3 in DNA: TGTGCCATCAGACTAGCGGATGGGCAGACCTACGAGCAGTACTTC. Amino acids: CAIRLADGQTYEQYF.

V is TRBV29-1 and J is TRBJ2-1, with 13 bases aligning to TRBD2. Germline V gives CDR1 SQVTM, CDR2 ANQGSEA. Germline trimming cut 7 bases from V and 10 bases from J; bases unmatched to any gene: 7. This CDR3 is 13 amino acids long. The CDR3 DNA is TGCAGCGGCGGGACTAGCGGGATAGGGGAGCAGTTCTTC. This encodes CSGGTSGIGEQFF.

This clonotype came up a few times. The genes are TRBV11-2 and TRBJ2-2; 14 bases are a match to TRBD2. The CDR3 is 16 amino acids. Germline values: CDR1 SGHAT, CDR2 FQNNGV. Trimming removed 5 bases from V and 7 bases from J; junction bases left unmatched: 6. CDR3 in DNA: TGTGCCAGCAGCCCACGGACTAGCGGGAGGATCGGGGAGCTGTTTTTT. It specifies CASSPRTSGRIGELFF.

This clonotype has only a few counts. This sequence joins TRBV20-1 and TRBJ2-7; D gene ambiguous. This CDR3 is built from 15 residues. Trimming stripped 1 base from V and 7 bases from J, with 20 bases between. The germline CDR1 and CDR2 sequences are DFQATT and SNEGSKA (reference sequence). CDR3 nucleotides: TGCAGTGCTAGAGTTCACCTAGGGTTATCGAAGGAGCAGTACTTC. Its translation is CSARVHLGLSKEQYF.

The J gene is TRBJ2-2, the V gene TRBV5-1; D gene ambiguous. The CDR3 runs to 15 residues. The germline V gene encodes CDR1 SGHRS and CDR2 YFSETQ. V lost 0 bases and J lost 6, with 12 bases in between. The CDR3 bases are TGCGCCAGCAGCTTGGAAAGTGGTTCCCCCGGGGAGCTGTTTTTT. It translates to CASSLESGSPGELFF.

This clonotype has just a few counts. This rearrangement joins TRBV27 to TRBJ1-1, with 9 bases aligning to TRBD1. Germline V CDR1 and CDR2: MNHEY, SMNVEV (reference sequence). The trim removed 10 bases at V and 2 bases at J, leaving 5 bases unmatched. CDR3 size: 13 residues. The CDR3 protein is CATRDRANTEAFF. The CDR3 coding sequence is TGTGCCACCCGGGACAGGGCAAACACTGAAGCTTTCTTT.

In this sample, this clonotype turned up a few times. The CDR3 spells CASSLTATNEKLFF. CDR3 coding DNA: TGTGCCAGCAGCTTAACAGCAACTAATGAAAAACTGTTTTTT. The chain is built from TRBV7-9 and TRBJ1-4; D gene uncertain. CDR3 size: 14 residues. Per the germline V gene, CDR1 is SEHNR and CDR2 is FQNEAQ (reference sequence). The V and J ends lost 2 bases and 0 bases respectively, with 4 bases between them.

V gene TRBV10-3 combines with J gene TRBJ2-5; 11 bases fit TRBD2. The length of the CDR3 is 13 residues. V lost 4 bases, J lost 9 bases, and 4 bases stayed unmatched. Germline loops: CDR1 ENHRY, CDR2 SYGVKD. CDR3 amino acids: CAISGLAGGAQYF. In DNA form, the CDR3 reads TGTGCCATCAGTGGGCTAGCGGGGGGCGCCCAGTACTTC.

This CDR3 is CASSERFNNEQFF. The CDR3 region has the DNA TGTGCCAGCAGTGAGCGCTTCAACAATGAGCAGTTCTTC. The V and J genes are TRBV2 and TRBJ2-1; D is uncertain. Germline CDR1 reads SNHLY; CDR2 reads FYNNEI. This CDR3 region has 13 residues. V was cut by 3 bases and J by 5 bases, with 8 bases left in between. The full variable domain, completed using reference TRBV2 and TRBJ2-1, is EPEVTQTPSHQVTQMGQEVILRCVPISNHLYFYWYRQILGQKVEFLVSFYNNEISEKSEIFDDQFSVERPDGSNFTLKIRSTKLEDSAMYFCASSERFNNEQFFGPGTRLTVL.

The table lists this clonotype with a few counts. This chain connects TRBV2 to TRBJ1-1, with 8 nucleotides matching TRBD1. Germline V gene data show CDR1 as SNHLY and CDR2 as FYNNEI. The V segment lost 5 bases and the J segment 4 bases; nucleotides outside the gene matches: 6. The CDR3 length is 14 residues. The CDR3 is CASSHRGSGTEAFF. In DNA form, the CDR3 reads TGTGCCAGCAGTCACAGGGGGAGTGGCACTGAAGCTTTCTTT. Drawing the rest from reference TRBV2 and TRBJ1-1, the complete variable domain is EPEVTQTPSHQVTQMGQEVILRCVPISNHLYFYWYRQILGQKVEFLVSFYNNEISEKSEIFDDQFSVERPDGSNFTLKIRSTKLEDSAMYFCASSHRGSGTEAFFGQGTRLTVV.

The chain joins TRBV4-2 to TRBJ1-6; tentatively, D is TRBD1 (5 bases). The V end was cut by 0 bases, the J end by 2 bases, with 5 bases between. This CDR3 contains 15 residues. CDR1 is LGHNA and CDR2 is YNFKEQ in the germline V gene. The CDR3 protein is CASSQDRAYNSPLHF. In DNA form, the CDR3 reads TGTGCCAGCAGCCAAGACAGGGCCTATAATTCACCCCTCCACTTT.

J is TRBJ2-3 and V is TRBV12-3 or TRBV12-4; TRBD2 agrees at 13 bases. Germline trimming cut 1 base from V and 3 bases from J; bases unmatched to any gene: 1. This CDR3 has 16 amino acids. The CDR3 DNA follows: TGTGCCAGCAGTTTAGGGACTAGCGGGAGTACAGATACGCAGTATTTT. Protein: CASSLGTSGSTDTQYF.

This sequence joins TRBV9 and TRBJ2-1, with TRBD2 identical over 10 bases. V shed 4 bases and J 5 bases; nucleotides not matched to a gene: 9. Per germline, CDR1 SGDLS and CDR2 YYNGEE. CDR3 length: 16 amino acids. CDR3 amino acids: CASSISGTSAHNEQFF. CDR3 DNA sequence: TGTGCCAGCAGCATTTCCGGGACTAGCGCCCACAATGAGCAGTTCTTC.

The chain links TRBV6-1 to TRBJ2-1; 9 bases match TRBD2. The CDR3 is 15 residues long. The germline gives CDR1 MNHNS, CDR2 SASEGT. The trim removed 2 bases at V and 8 bases at J, leaving 7 bases unmatched. The CDR3 region is CASSEPGLAHDEQFF. In DNA form, the CDR3 reads TGTGCCAGCAGTGAACCGGGACTAGCACACGATGAGCAGTTCTTC.

The chain is built from TRBV2 and TRBJ1-3; tentative D call: TRBD1 (6 bases). This CDR3 region has 14 residues. Germline V CDR1 and CDR2: SNHLY, FYNNEI. V dropped 6 bases and J dropped 3 bases, with 12 bases sitting between them. Written as DNA, the CDR3 is TGTGCCAGCAGAGGGGGAAACCTTGGAAACACCATATATTTT. Its translation is CASRGGNLGNTIYF.